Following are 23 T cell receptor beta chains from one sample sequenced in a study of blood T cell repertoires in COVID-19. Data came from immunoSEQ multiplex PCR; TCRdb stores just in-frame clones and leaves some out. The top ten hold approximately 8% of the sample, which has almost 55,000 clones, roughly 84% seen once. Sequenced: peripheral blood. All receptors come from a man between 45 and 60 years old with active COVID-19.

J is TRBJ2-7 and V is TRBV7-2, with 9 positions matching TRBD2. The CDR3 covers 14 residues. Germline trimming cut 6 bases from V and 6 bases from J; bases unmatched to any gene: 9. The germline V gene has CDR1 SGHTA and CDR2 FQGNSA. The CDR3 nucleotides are TGTGCCAGCAGACACGCGGGGGGGCCTATCGAGCAGTACTTC. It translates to CASRHAGGPIEQYF. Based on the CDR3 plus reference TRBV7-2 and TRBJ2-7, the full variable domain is GAGVSQSPSNKVTEKGKDVELRCDPISGHTALYWYRQSLGQGLEFLIYFQGNSAPDKSGLPSDRFSAERTGGSVSTLTIQRTQQEDSAVYLCASRHAGGPIEQYFGPGTRLTVT.

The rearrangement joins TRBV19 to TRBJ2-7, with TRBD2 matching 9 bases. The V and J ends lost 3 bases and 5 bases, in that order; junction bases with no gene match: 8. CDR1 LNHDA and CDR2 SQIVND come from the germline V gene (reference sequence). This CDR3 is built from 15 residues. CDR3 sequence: CASSISPSGMNEQYF. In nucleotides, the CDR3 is TGTGCCAGTAGTATTTCGCCTAGCGGGATGAACGAGCAGTACTTC.

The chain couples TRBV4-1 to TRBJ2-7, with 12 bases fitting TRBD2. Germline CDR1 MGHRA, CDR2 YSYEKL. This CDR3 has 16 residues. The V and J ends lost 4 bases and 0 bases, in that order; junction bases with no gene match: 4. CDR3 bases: TGCGCCAGCAGCCCCGGGACTAGCGGGCTCTCCTACGAGCAGTACTTC. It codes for CASSPGTSGLSYEQYF.

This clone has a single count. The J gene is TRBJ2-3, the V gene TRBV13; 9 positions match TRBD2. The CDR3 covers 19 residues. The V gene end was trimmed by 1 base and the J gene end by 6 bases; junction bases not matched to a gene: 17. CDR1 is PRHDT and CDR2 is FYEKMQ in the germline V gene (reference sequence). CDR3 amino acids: CASSLEEAGGLPRGDTQYF. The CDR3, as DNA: TGTGCCAGCAGCTTAGAAGAAGCGGGGGGACTTCCCAGGGGGGATACGCAGTATTTT.

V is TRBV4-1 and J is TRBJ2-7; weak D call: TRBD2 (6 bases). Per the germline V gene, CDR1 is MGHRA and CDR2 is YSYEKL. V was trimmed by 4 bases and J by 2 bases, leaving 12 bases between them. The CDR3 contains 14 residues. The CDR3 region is CASSLRLEAYEQYF. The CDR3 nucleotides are TGCGCCAGCAGCCTTCGACTAGAAGCCTACGAGCAGTACTTC.

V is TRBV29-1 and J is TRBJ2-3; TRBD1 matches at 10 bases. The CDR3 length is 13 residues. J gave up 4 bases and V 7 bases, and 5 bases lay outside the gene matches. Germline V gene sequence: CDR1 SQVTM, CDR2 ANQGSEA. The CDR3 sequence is CSAVTGGADTQYF. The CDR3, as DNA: TGCAGCGCCGTGACAGGGGGCGCAGATACGCAGTATTTT.

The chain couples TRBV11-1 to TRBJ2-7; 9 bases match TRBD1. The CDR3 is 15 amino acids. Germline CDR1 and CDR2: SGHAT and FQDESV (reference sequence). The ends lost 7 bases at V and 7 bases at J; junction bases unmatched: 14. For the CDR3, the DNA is TGTGCCAGCATCACTGTCTGGGACAGGGACGCTGAGCAGTACTTC. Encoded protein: CASITVWDRDAEQYF. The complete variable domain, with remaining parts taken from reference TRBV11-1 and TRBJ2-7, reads EAEVAQSPRYKITEKSQAVAFWCDPISGHATLYWYRQILGQGPELLVQFQDESVVDDSQLPKDRFSAERLKGVDSTLKIQPAELGDSAMYLCASITVWDRDAEQYFGPGTRLTVT.

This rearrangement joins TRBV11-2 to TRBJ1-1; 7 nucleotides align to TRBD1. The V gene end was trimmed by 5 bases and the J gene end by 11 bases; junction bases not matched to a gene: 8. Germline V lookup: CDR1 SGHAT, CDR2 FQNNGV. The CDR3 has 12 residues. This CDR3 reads CASSVDRVEAFF. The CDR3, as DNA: TGTGCCAGCAGCGTCGACAGGGTGGAGGCTTTCTTT.

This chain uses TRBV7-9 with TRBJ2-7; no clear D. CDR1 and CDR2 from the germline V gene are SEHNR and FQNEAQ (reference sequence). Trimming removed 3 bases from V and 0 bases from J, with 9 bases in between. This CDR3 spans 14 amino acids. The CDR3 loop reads CASSLAQSSYEQYF. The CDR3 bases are TGTGCCAGCAGCTTGGCCCAAAGCTCCTACGAGCAGTACTTC.

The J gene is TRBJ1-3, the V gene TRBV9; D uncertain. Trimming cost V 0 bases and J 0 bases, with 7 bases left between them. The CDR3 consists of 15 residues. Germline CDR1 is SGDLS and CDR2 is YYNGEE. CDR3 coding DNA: TGTGCCAGCAGCGTAGGGCTGAACTCTGGAAACACCATATATTTT. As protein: CASSVGLNSGNTIYF.

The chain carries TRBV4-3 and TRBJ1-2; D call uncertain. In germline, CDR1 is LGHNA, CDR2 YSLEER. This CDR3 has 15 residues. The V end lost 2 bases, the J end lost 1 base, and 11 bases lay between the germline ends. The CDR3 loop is CASSQYVSFNYGYTF. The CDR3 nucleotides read TGCGCCAGCAGCCAATATGTGTCTTTTAACTATGGCTACACCTTC.

In DNA, the CDR3 is TGTGCCTGGACTCGACAGGGGGCCGGGGAGCTGTTTTTT. Its protein is CAWTRQGAGELFF. The chain recombines TRBV30 with TRBJ2-2; 9 bases map to TRBD1. Germline assignment: CDR1 GTSNPN and CDR2 SVGIG (reference sequence). The CDR3 sequence is 13 residues long. The junction had 3 bases not matched to a gene; V was cut back by 4 bases and J by 6 bases.

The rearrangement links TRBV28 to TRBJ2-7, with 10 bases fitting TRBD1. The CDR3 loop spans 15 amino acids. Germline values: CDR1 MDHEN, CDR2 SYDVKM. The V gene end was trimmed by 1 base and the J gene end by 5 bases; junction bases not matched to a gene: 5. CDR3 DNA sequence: TGTGCCAGCAGTTTATCCGGGACAGGGGCCAACGAGCAGTACTTC. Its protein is CASSLSGTGANEQYF. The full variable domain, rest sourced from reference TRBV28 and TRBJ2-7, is DVKVTQSSRYLVKRTGEKVFLECVQDMDHENMFWYRQDPGLGLRLIYFSYDVKMKEKGDIPEGYSVSREKKERFSLILESASTNQTSMYLCASSLSGTGANEQYFGPGTRLTVT.

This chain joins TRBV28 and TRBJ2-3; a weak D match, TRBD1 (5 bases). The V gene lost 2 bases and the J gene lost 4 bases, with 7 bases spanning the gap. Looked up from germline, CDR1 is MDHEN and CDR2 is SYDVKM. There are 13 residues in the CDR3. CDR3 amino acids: CASSLQGPDTQYF. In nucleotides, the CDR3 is TGTGCCAGCAGTTTACAGGGTCCAGATACGCAGTATTTT.

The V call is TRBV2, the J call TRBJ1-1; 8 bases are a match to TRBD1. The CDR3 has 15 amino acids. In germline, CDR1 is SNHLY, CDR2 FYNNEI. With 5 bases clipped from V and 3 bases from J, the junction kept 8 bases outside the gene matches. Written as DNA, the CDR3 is TGTGCCAGCAGTTATCAGGGGGCGCGTTACACTGAAGCTTTCTTT. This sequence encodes CASSYQGARYTEAFF.

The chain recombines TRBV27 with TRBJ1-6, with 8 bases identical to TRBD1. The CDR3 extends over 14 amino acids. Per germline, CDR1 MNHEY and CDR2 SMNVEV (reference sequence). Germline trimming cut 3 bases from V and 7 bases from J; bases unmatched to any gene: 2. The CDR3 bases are TGTGCCAGCAGTTTTAGGACAGGGAATTCACCCCTCCACTTT. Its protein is CASSFRTGNSPLHF.

The CDR3 DNA reads as TGTGCCAGCAGGCGAGACACGAACCTTAATGAAAAACTGTTTTTT. Its translation is CASRRDTNLNEKLFF. The chain has TRBV2 and TRBJ1-4, with D unresolved. Trimming took 6 bases from V and 4 from J, leaving 15 bases between them. The germline V gene encodes CDR1 SNHLY and CDR2 FYNNEI. There are 15 residues in the CDR3.

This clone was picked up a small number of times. In DNA, the CDR3 is TGTGCCGCGATGGCCGGGACAGGGTTTTTATTTGGCTACACCTTC. Encoded protein: CAAMAGTGFLFGYTF. V is TRBV28 and J is TRBJ1-2; 9 bases match TRBD1. This CDR3 has 15 amino acids. Losses at the gene ends were 11 bases for V and 7 bases for J; bases not matched to a gene: 17. Per germline, CDR1 MDHEN and CDR2 SYDVKM.

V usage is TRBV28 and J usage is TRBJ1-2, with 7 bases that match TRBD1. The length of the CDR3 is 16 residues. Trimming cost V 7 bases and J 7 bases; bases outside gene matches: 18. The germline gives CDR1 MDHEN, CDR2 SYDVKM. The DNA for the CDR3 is TGTGCCAGCATTGACAGGGTTTTTTCCTCCGAAGGTGGCTACACCTTC. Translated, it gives CASIDRVFSSEGGYTF.

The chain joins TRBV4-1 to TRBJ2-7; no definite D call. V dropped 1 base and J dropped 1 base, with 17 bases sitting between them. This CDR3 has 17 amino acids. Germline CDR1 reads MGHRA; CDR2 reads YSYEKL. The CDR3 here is CASSQATETAHSYEQYF. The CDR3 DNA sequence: TGCGCCAGCAGCCAAGCGACGGAGACTGCCCATTCCTACGAGCAGTACTTC.

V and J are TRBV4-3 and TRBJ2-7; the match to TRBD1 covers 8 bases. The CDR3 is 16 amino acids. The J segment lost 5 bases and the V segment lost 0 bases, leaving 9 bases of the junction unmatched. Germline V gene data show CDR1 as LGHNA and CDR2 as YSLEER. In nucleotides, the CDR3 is TGCGCCAGCAGCCAAGACGTTGGACAGGGCACGGACGAGCAGTACTTC. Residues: CASSQDVGQGTDEQYF.

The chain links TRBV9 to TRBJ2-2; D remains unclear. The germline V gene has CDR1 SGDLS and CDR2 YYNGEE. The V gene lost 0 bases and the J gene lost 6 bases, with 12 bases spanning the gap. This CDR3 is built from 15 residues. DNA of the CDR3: TGTGCCAGCAGCGTAGTGGGCAGCACCCCCGGGGAGCTGTTTTTT. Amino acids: CASSVVGSTPGELFF.

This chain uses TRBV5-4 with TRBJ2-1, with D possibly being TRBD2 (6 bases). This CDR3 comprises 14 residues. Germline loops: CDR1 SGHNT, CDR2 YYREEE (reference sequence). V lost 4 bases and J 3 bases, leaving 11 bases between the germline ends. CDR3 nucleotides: TGTGCCAGCAGCCCATCCGGGGGCTACAATGAGCAGTTCTTC. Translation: CASSPSGGYNEQFF.